The rows below give T cell receptor beta chains drawn from one sample of a study of technical replicates of blood from a handful of donors. Only in-frame clones appear in the TCRdb table, and some are missing; sequencing was by immunoSEQ multiplex PCR. The table records over 90,000 clones, approximately 95% of them present only once. Sequencing was carried out using T cells isolated from PBMCs. All receptors come from a human donor in good health. The CDR3 runs from the conserved cysteine through the conserved F or W. The D gene is left open where the match is weak. Expanded clones get a size class; other rows say once, few or many, or leave the size out.

CDR3aa | CDR3nt | j_gene | v_gene | d_gene | abundance
CASSADSYLNTEAFF | TGTGCCAGCAGCGCGGACAGTTATCTGAACACTGAAGCTTTCTTT | TRBJ1-1 | TRBV9 | NA | NA
CASSAIPGQGRGYGYTF | TGTGCCAGCAGTGCAATCCCGGGACAGGGCCGGGGCTATGGCTACACCTTC | TRBJ1-2 | TRBV6-1 | TRBD1 | NA
CASSFRTMDEKLFF | TGTGCCAGCAGCTTCAGGACAATGGATGAAAAACTGTTTTTT | TRBJ1-4 | TRBV7-6 | NA | NA
CASSQDRVYEQFF | TGCGCCAGCAGCCAAGATCGCGTTTATGAGCAGTTCTTC | TRBJ2-1 | TRBV4-1 | NA | NA
CASSPGDTKAFF | TGTGCCAGCAGCCCCGGGGACACGAAAGCTTTCTTT | TRBJ1-1 | TRBV9 | NA | NA
CASSYTGGVTDTQYF | TGTGCCAGCAGTTACACAGGGGGCGTAACAGATACGCAGTATTTT | TRBJ2-3 | TRBV6-5 | TRBD1 | NA
CASSLLAGGLGNEQFF | TGTGCCAGCAGCCTCTTAGCGGGGGGGCTAGGAAATGAGCAGTTCTTC | TRBJ2-1 | TRBV11-3 | TRBD2 | NA
CASSLNSGGMTQYF | TGTGCCAGCAGCTTAAATAGCGGGGGGATGACCCAGTACTTC | TRBJ2-5 | TRBV7-9 | TRBD2 | NA
CASSWDWAGSNEKLFF | TGTGCCAGCAGCTGGGACTGGGCAGGGTCTAATGAAAAACTGTTTTTT | TRBJ1-4 | TRBV5-5 | NA | NA
CASSALAGPLTGELFF | TGTGCCAGCAGTGCTCTAGCGGGACCTCTCACCGGGGAGCTGTTTTTT | TRBJ2-2 | TRBV6-1 | TRBD2 | NA
CASSFRTGLTEAFF | TGTGCCAGCAGCTTCCGGACAGGACTCACTGAAGCTTTCTTT | TRBJ1-1 | TRBV7-9 | TRBD1 | few
CASSNEGALNTEAFF | TGTGCCAGTAGTAATGAGGGGGCCCTGAACACTGAAGCTTTCTTT | TRBJ1-1 | TRBV19 | TRBD1 | NA
CASSPGGLMYNEQFF | TGTGCCAGCTCACCGGGGGGTCTCATGTACAATGAGCAGTTCTTC | TRBJ2-1 | TRBV18 | NA | NA
CASQGGLGETQYF | TGTGCCAGTCAGGGTGGGCTAGGGGAGACCCAGTACTTC | TRBJ2-5 | TRBV19 | NA | NA
CASSQAHQGLTGYQETQYF | TGTGCCAGCAGCCAAGCCCATCAGGGTTTGACTGGGTACCAAGAGACCCAGTACTTC | TRBJ2-5 | TRBV14 | NA | NA
CAWNRGHGYEQFF | TGTGCCTGGAACAGGGGGCATGGATATGAGCAGTTCTTC | TRBJ2-1 | TRBV30 | TRBD1 | once
CASTPVQGLVGDYEQYF | TGTGCCAGCACCCCCGTACAGGGCCTTGTGGGAGACTACGAGCAGTACTTC | TRBJ2-7 | TRBV28 | NA | NA
CASSGSGRASYNEQFF | TGCGCCAGCAGCGGTAGCGGGAGGGCCTCCTACAATGAGCAGTTCTTC | TRBJ2-1 | TRBV5-1 | TRBD2 | NA
CASSRETLATGELFF | TGTGCCAGCAGTAGGGAGACACTGGCGACCGGGGAGCTGTTTTTT | TRBJ2-2 | TRBV6-4 | NA | NA
CASGLPLGGGNEQFF | TGTGCTAGTGGTTTGCCCCTAGGGGGTGGAAATGAGCAGTTCTTC | TRBJ2-1 | TRBV12-5 | NA | NA
CATVVGGNYGYTF | TGTGCCACCGTCGTAGGGGGAAACTATGGCTACACCTTC | TRBJ1-2 | TRBV5-4 | NA | few
CASSTPTGGNEQFF | TGTGCCAGCAGTACCCCGACAGGCGGCAATGAGCAGTTCTTC | TRBJ2-1 | TRBV27 | NA | NA
CASSLSANYGYTF | TGCGCCAGCAGCTTGTCGGCTAACTATGGCTACACCTTC | TRBJ1-2 | TRBV5-1 | NA | NA
CASSSQGRNSPLHF | TGTGCCAGCAGCTCACAGGGTCGGAATTCACCCCTCCACTTT | TRBJ1-6 | TRBV7-6 | NA | NA
CASNWEGGAATNEKLFF | TGTGCCAGCAATTGGGAGGGGGGTGCTGCAACTAATGAAAAACTGTTTTTT | TRBJ1-4 | TRBV2 | NA | NA
CASSDEDGGIDEQFF | TGTGCCAGCTCCGACGAAGACGGCGGGATCGATGAGCAGTTCTTC | TRBJ2-1 | TRBV6-1 | NA | NA
CASSDRGLGTDTQYF | TGTGCCAGCAGTGACAGGGGGCTGGGGACAGATACGCAGTATTTT | TRBJ2-3 | TRBV11-2 | TRBD1 | NA
CASSLGTANYGYTF | TGTGCCAGCAGCTTGGGCACAGCTAACTATGGCTACACCTTC | TRBJ1-2 | TRBV5-6 | NA | NA